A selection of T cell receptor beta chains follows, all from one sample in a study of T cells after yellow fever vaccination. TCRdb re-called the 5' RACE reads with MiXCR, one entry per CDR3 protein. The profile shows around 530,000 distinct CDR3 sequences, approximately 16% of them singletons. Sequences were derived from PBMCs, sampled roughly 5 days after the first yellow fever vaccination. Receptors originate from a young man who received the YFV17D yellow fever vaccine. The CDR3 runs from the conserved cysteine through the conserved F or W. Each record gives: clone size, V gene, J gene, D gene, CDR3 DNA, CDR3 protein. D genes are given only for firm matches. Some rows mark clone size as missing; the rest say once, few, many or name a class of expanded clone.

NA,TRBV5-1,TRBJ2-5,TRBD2,TGCGCCAGCAGCAAGCTAGCGGGGTCAGAGACCCAGTACTTC,CASSKLAGSETQYF
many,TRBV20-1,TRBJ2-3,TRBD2,TGCAGTGCTGCCCAGGGACTAGCGGGGGGAGGGACGCAGTATTTT,CSAAQGLAGGGTQYF
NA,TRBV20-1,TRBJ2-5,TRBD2,TGCAGTGCTAGTAGGACTAGCGGGGGTCCTCCCCCCCCGACCCAGTACTTC,CSASRTSGGPPPPTQYF
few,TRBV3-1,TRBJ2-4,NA,TGTGCCAGCAGCCAAGGTCCCCCCATGGGGAACATTCAGTACTTC,CASSQGPPMGNIQYF
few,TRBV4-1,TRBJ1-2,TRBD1,TGCGCCAGCAGCGCAAGGACAGGGGGCTGGGGCTACACCTTC,CASSARTGGWGYTF
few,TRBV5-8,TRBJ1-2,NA,TGTGCCAGCAGCCTGGACCTGAACCAAATCTATGGCTACACCTTC,CASSLDLNQIYGYTF
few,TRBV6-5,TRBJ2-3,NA,TGTGCCAGCAGTTACTCTACCTTCCCAAGGCCAGATACGCAGTATTTT,CASSYSTFPRPDTQYF
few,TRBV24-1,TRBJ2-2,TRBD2,TGTGCCACCAGTTTGGGCTATGGGCTAGCGGGGAACACCGGGGAGCTGTTTTTT,CATSLGYGLAGNTGELFF
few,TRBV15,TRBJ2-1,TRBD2,TGTGCCACCAGCTTCGGACTAGCGGGGACCGCCTACAATGAGCAGTTCTTC,CATSFGLAGTAYNEQFF
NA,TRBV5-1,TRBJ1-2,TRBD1,TGCGCCAGCAGCGGAGGGACAGGTCATCTAATCTATGGCTACACCTTC,CASSGGTGHLIYGYTF
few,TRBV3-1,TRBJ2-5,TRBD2,TGTGCCAGCAGCCAACTAGCGGGGGGGCCCTTAGAGACCCAGTACTTC,CASSQLAGGPLETQYF
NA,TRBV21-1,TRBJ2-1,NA,TGTGCCAGCAGCAACCGCCCACGAGTTAGTGAGCAGTTCTTC,CASSNRPRVSEQFF
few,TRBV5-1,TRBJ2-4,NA,TGCGCCAGCAGCTTGGTGGCAGGATCGGACATTCAGTACTTC,CASSLVAGSDIQYF
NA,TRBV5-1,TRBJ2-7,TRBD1,TGCGCCAGCAGCTTGGCCCCGACAGGGGGACTCTACGAGCAGTACTTC,CASSLAPTGGLYEQYF
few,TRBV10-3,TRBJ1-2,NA,TGTGCCATCCAGAGGGACGGCTATGGCTACACCTTC,CAIQRDGYGYTF
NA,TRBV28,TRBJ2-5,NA,TGTGCCAGCAGTCCCAGTAGAACGGATGGGGAGACCCAGTACTTC,CASSPSRTDGETQYF
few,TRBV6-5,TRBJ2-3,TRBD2,TGTGCCAGCAGTTACGGAAGGGGACTAGCGTCCAGCACAGATACGCAGTATTTT,CASSYGRGLASSTDTQYF
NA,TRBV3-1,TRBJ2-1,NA,TGTGCCAGCAGCCAACATGCCAGGTCCAATGAGCAGTTCTTC,CASSQHARSNEQFF
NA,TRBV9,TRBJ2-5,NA,TGTGCCAGCAGCGTAGCTCCCAGGGCCTGGGAGACCCAGTACTTC,CASSVAPRAWETQYF
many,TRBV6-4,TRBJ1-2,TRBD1,TGTGCCAGCAGTGACTCCCCCGGGCAGGGGGCAGAGAGCTACACCTTC,CASSDSPGQGAESYTF
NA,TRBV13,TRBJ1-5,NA,TGTGCCAGCAGCTACCGGGACACAGATCAGCCCCAGCATTTT,CASSYRDTDQPQHF
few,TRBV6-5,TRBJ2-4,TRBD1,TGTGCCAGCAGTTATGGGACAGGGAAAAACATTCAGTACTTC,CASSYGTGKNIQYF
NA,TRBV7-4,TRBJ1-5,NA,TGTGCCAGCAGCTTAGGTCATTTAGGCAATCAGCCCCAGCATTTT,CASSLGHLGNQPQHF
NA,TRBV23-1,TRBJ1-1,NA,TGCGCCAGCAGTCACGGCCCCCCTAAGCCGTTGAACACTGAAGCTTTCTTT,CASSHGPPKPLNTEAFF
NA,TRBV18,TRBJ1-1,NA,TGTGCCAGCTCACCGTTGGGCCCTCTCACTGAAGCTTTCTTT,CASSPLGPLTEAFF
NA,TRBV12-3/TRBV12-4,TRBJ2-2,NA,TGTGCCAGCAGTCCTCGAAACACCGGGGAGCTGTTTTTT,CASSPRNTGELFF
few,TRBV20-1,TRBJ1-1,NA,TGCAGTGCTTTAAAGACAGAGATGAACACTGAAGCTTTCTTT,CSALKTEMNTEAFF
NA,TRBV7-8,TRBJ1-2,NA,TGTGCCAGCAGCTTAGATGCAGGGTCGTATGGCTACACCTTC,CASSLDAGSYGYTF
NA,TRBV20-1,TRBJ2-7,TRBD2,TGCAGTGCTACTAGCGGGGGGGCTCATTCTATCTACGAGCAGTACTTC,CSATSGGAHSIYEQYF
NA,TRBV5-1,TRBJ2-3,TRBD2,TGCGCCAGCAGCTTGGCAGCTAGCGGGGCAACAGATACGCAGTATTTT,CASSLAASGATDTQYF
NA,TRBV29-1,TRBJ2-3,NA,TGCAGCGTTGAACCACAGGGCGTTGGCACAGATACGCAGTATTTT,CSVEPQGVGTDTQYF
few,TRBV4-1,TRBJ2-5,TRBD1,TGCGCCAGCTCCAGGGGACAGAGATCCCAAGAGACCCAGTACTTC,CASSRGQRSQETQYF
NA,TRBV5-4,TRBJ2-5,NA,TGTGCCAGCAGACAAATGGGGACAAAAGAGACCCAGTACTTC,CASRQMGTKETQYF
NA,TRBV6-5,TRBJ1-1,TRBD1,TGTGCCAGCAGTTCGACAGGGGCCCCGGGCACTGAAGCTTTCTTT,CASSSTGAPGTEAFF
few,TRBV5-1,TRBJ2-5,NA,TGCGCCAGCAGACCCGGGAACGACGGCAGATGGGACCAAGAGACCCAGTACTTC,CASRPGNDGRWDQETQYF
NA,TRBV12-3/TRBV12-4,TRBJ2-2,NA,TGTGCCAGCAGTTTTGTCAAGAACACCGGGGAGCTGTTTTTT,CASSFVKNTGELFF
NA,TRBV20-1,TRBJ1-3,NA,TGCAGTGCAGAGATGCAGGGGAGAGGAAACACCATATATTTT,CSAEMQGRGNTIYF
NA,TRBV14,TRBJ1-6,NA,TGTGCCAGCAGCCAAGGCAGAGATAATTCACCCCTCCACTTT,CASSQGRDNSPLHF
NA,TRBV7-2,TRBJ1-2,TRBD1,TGTGCCAGCAGCTTGCCGGGACAGGGGGATGGCTACACCTTC,CASSLPGQGDGYTF
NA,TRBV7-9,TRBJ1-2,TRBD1,TGTGCCAGCAGCTTGGCAGGGGGCGGAAGAAACTATGGCTACACCTTC,CASSLAGGGRNYGYTF
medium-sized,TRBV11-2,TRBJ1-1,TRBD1,TGTGCCAGCAGTTTAGACAGGGTCTACACTGAAGCTTTCTTT,CASSLDRVYTEAFF
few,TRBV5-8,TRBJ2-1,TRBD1,TGTGCCAGCAGCTTTACGACAGGGGAGAGAGTGAATGAGCAGTTCTTC,CASSFTTGERVNEQFF
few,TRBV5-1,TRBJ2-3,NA,TGCGCCAGCAGCTTGGGCGGGGCGGGACGCACAGATACGCAGTATTTT,CASSLGGAGRTDTQYF
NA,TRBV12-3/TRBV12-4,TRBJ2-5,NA,TGTGCCAGCCGGGACCCGATAGAAGTAGAGACCCAGTACTTC,CASRDPIEVETQYF
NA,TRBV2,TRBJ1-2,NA,TGTGCCAGCACCACCAATCGACAGTTCTCCTATGGCTACACCTTC,CASTTNRQFSYGYTF